This is a list of T cell receptor beta chains from one sample in a study of T cell changes during pregnancy in multiple sclerosis. Produced via immunoSEQ multiplex PCR; TCRdb's table is partial and in-frame only. In the table there are fewer than 45,000 clones, about 92% of which are singletons. This specimen consisted of CD4+ T cells from peripheral blood mononuclear cells, obtained in the third trimester of pregnancy. The origin of the receptors is a female donor with multiple sclerosis, enrolled in a pregnancy study. Each CDR3 is given without its conserved first and last residue. The order of the fields is V gene, J gene, CDR3 protein.

TRBV5-1,TRBJ1-1,ASSLGDPSEAF
TRBV19,TRBJ1-5,ASSMRQGLNQPQH
TRBV28,TRBJ2-1,ASSSRGISYNEQF
TRBV5-1,TRBJ1-6,ASSGGSYNSPLH
TRBV7-6,TRBJ2-7,ASSLFPGTGLAGSEQY
TRBV2,TRBJ1-5,ASSEPGGQRLIQPQH
TRBV27,TRBJ2-7,ASSPGGSGSHEQY
TRBV7-9,TRBJ1-3,ASRDEGASGNTIY
TRBV7-9,TRBJ1-2,ASSLGRTGKGYGYT
TRBV4-1,TRBJ1-1,ASRPLYRESTEAF
TRBV28,TRBJ2-3,ASSSPGSSGWDTQY
TRBV2,TRBJ2-5,ASREGFSSGGSRETQY
TRBV9,TRBJ1-5,ARGTGEFSGNQPQH
TRBV28,TRBJ1-4,ASSLRHLNEKLF
TRBV6-5,TRBJ1-1,ASRRSTEAF
TRBV7-2,TRBJ2-3,ASSLLQDRGFSDTQY
TRBV6-1,TRBJ1-2,ASRRGGDYGYT
TRBV6-1,TRBJ1-5,ASSGATGINQPQH
TRBV4-2,TRBJ1-1,ASSHTDRDTEAF
TRBV15,TRBJ2-5,ATSSITSGGQETQY
TRBV4-1,TRBJ1-1,ASSQVISNTEAF
TRBV9,TRBJ1-6,ASSVEGRNNSPLH
TRBV19,TRBJ1-1,ASSMSRVGNTEAF
TRBV28,TRBJ1-2,ASSSHSYGYT
TRBV5-1,TRBJ1-4,ASSFGSFRVATNEKLF
TRBV4-2,TRBJ1-5,ASSQGPHGRGRQPQH
TRBV10-3,TRBJ1-5,ATRDSFPSNQPQH
TRBV5-8,TRBJ2-3,ASSLPGTSTDTQY
TRBV14,TRBJ1-5,ASSMGQGSNQPQH
TRBV27,TRBJ2-7,ASSPTPGRSSYEQY
TRBV18,TRBJ2-1,ASSQDTFQERGGL
TRBV5-1,TRBJ2-3,ASSLSGPGTDTQY
TRBV5-1,TRBJ2-1,ASSRTGQPNEQF
TRBV4-2,TRBJ1-1,ASSQGGVPGARDTEAF
TRBV5-8,TRBJ1-5,ASSSQFQPQH
TRBV6-7,TRBJ1-3,ASSYRGRRSPSSGNTIY
TRBV19,TRBJ2-7,ASSTVAGVLVDEQY
TRBV28,TRBJ1-2,ASSLLTGTGDVVGYGYT
TRBV9,TRBJ1-1,ASSPRGNTEAF
TRBV11-2,TRBJ2-5,ASSPGARGQETQY
TRBV12-5,TRBJ1-2,ASVRGTGGGYGYT
TRBV5-1,TRBJ1-5,ASSDQGGDQPQH
TRBV4-2,TRBJ2-5,ASSEVRARGLDRETQY
TRBV10-3,TRBJ2-2,AIRETENTGELF
TRBV10-3,TRBJ2-3,AIGTSGSTDTQY
TRBV10-3,TRBJ1-2,AISPGVYGYT
TRBV7-2,TRBJ2-2,ASSQQSYTGELF
TRBV30,TRBJ1-1,AWTPGQGKGAF
TRBV30,TRBJ1-3,AWSGGRASGNTIY
TRBV7-8,TRBJ1-5,ASSLRRGDNQPQH
TRBV5-1,TRBJ1-2,ASSGQDRGGYT
TRBV19,TRBJ1-2,ASSTTGTGEGGGYT
TRBV5-4,TRBJ1-1,ASSRAGPEAF
TRBV19,TRBJ1-1,ASIPDAATEAF